The T cell receptor (beta chain) described here comes from a study of radiotherapy plus CTLA-4 blockade in lung cancer. Study results and caveats: The authors reported that early blood T cell clone dynamics, with interferon-beta, best predicted response.

On this clone: Its antigen is undetermined.

The CDR3 consists of 15 residues. V was shortened by 3 bases and J by 1 base, with 13 bases between the two germline ends. Germline loops: CDR1 SGHTS, CDR2 YDEGEE. Libraries were prepared by immunoSEQ multiplex PCR; TCRdb keeps only in-frame clonotypes and omits some of them. Of about 120,000 clones in the sample, 65% to 85% are singletons; the top ten hold approximately 5.5%. The chain links TRBV5-8 to TRBJ1-1, with a tentative D call TRBD1 (6 bases). The source material was peripheral blood, sampled from a patient treated with radiotherapy plus ipilimumab. The clonotype comes from a human donor with non-small cell lung cancer who had a partial response to radiotherapy plus ipilimumab. The CDR3 region is CASSWGLTGNTEAFF. The CDR3 DNA sequence: TGTGCCAGCAGCTGGGGGCTAACTGGGAACACTGAAGCTTTCTTT.